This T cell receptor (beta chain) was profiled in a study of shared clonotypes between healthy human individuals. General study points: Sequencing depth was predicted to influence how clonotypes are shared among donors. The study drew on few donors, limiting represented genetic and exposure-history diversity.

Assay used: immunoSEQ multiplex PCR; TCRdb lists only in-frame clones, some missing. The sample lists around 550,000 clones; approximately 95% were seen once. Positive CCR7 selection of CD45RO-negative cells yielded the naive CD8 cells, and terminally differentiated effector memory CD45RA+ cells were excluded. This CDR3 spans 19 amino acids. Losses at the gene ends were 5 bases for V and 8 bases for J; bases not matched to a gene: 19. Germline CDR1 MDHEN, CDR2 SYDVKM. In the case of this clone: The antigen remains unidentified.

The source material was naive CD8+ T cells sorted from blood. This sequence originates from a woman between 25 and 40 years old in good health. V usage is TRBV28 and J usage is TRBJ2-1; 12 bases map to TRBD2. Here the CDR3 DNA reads TGTGCCAGCAGTCCAGAAGCCCCAGGACTAGCGGGGTACTTGGATGAGCAGTTCTTC. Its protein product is CASSPEAPGLAGYLDEQFF.